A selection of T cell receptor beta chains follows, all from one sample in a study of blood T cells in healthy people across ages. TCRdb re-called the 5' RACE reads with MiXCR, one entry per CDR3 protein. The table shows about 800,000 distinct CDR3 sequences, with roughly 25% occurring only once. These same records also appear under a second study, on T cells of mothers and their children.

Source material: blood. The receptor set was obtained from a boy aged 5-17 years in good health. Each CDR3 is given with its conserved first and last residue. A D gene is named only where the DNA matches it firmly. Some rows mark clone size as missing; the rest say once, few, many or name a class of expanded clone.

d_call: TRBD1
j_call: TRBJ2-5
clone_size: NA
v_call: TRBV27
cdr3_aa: CASSLSRTGDQETQYF
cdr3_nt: TGTGCCAGCAGTTTATCTCGGACAGGGGATCAAGAGACCCAGTACTTC

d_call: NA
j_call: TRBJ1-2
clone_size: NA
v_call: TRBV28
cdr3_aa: CASSLSGPHDYGYTF
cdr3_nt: TGTGCCAGCAGTTTGTCGGGACCGCATGACTATGGCTACACCTTC

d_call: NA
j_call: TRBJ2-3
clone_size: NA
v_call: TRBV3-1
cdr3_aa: CATKGFTPTDTQYF
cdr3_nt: TGTGCGACGAAGGGCTTTACACCCACAGATACGCAGTATTTT

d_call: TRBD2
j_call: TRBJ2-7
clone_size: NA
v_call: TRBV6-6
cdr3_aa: CASSTPASGAYEQYF
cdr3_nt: TGTGCCAGCAGCACACCCGCTAGCGGCGCCTACGAGCAGTACTTC

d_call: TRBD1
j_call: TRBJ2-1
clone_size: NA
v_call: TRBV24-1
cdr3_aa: CATSDLEYRGTGYNEQFF
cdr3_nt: TGTGCCACCAGTGATTTAGAGTATCGGGGGACAGGGTACAATGAGCAGTTCTTC

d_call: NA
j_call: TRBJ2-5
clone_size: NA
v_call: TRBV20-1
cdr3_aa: CSALRYQETQYF
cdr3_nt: TGCAGTGCCCTGAGGTATCAAGAGACCCAGTACTTC

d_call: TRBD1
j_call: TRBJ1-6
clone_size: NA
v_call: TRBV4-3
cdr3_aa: CASNQDLGQGGSPLHF
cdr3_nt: TGCGCCAGCAACCAAGATTTGGGACAGGGAGGATCACCCCTCCACTTT

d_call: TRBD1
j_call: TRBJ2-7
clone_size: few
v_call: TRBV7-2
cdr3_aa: CASSSRTGTYEQYF
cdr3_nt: TGTGCCAGCAGCTCCCGGACAGGAACCTACGAGCAGTACTTC

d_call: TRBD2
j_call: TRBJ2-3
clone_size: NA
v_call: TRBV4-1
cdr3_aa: CASRGTSGLAAYTDTQYF
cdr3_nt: TGCGCCAGCCGAGGTACCTCCGGACTAGCGGCTTACACAGATACGCAGTATTTT

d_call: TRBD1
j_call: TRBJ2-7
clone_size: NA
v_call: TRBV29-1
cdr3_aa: CSVVRDRDEQYF
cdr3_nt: TGCAGCGTCGTGCGGGACAGGGACGAGCAGTACTTC

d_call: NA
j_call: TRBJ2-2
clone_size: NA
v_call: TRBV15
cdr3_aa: CATSRVYGATGELFF
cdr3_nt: TGTGCCACCAGCAGAGTCTATGGGGCCACCGGGGAGCTGTTTTTT

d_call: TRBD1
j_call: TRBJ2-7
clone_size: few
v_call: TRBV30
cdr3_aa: CACEGQGRYEQYF
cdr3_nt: TGTGCCTGCGAGGGACAGGGACGATACGAGCAGTACTTC

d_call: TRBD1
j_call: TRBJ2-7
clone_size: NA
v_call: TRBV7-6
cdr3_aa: CASSSVVAPGQWEARGSYEQYF
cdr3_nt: TGTGCCAGCAGCTCAGTCGTCGCCCCGGGACAGTGGGAAGCTAGGGGCTCCTACGAGCAGTACTTC

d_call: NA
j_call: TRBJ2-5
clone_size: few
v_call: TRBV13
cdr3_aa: CASSALATGTQYF
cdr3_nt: TGTGCCAGCAGCGCACTAGCAACAGGGACCCAGTACTTC

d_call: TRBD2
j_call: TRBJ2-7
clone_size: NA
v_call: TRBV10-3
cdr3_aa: CAIRPSGVRYEQYF
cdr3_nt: TGTGCCATCAGACCTAGCGGCGTTCGGTACGAGCAGTACTTC

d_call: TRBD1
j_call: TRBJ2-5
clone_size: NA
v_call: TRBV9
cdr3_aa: CASSPQGVAGETQYF
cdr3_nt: TGTGCCAGCAGCCCACAGGGGGTTGCCGGGGAGACCCAGTACTTC

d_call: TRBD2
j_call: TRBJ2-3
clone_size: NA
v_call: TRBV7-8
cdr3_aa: CASSLTATSGRPVTQYF
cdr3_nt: TGTGCCAGCAGCTTAACGGCGACTAGCGGGAGGCCCGTTACGCAGTATTTT

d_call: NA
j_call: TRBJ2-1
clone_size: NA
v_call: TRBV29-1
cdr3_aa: CSVERGGIAEQFF
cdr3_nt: TGCAGCGTTGAGAGGGGCGGGATCGCTGAGCAGTTCTTC

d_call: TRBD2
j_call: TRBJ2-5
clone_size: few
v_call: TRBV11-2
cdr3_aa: CASSLDRASGSPETQYF
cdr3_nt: TGTGCCAGCAGCTTAGATCGAGCTAGCGGGAGTCCGGAGACCCAGTACTTC

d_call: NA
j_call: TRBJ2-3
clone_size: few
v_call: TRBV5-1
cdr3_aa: CASSLDFSTDTQYF
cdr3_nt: TGCGCCAGCAGCTTGGATTTTAGCACAGATACGCAGTATTTT

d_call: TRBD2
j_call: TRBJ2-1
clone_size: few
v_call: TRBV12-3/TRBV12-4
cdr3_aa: CASSLGLGLANEQFF
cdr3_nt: TGTGCCAGCAGTTTAGGGCTGGGACTAGCTAATGAGCAGTTCTTC

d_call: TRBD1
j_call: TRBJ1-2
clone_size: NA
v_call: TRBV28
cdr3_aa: CASSRQARDRNYGYTF
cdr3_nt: TGTGCCAGCAGTCGTCAAGCCCGGGACAGGAACTATGGCTACACCTTC

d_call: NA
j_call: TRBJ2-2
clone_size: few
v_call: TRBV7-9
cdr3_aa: CASTAVINTGELFF
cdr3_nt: TGTGCCAGCACAGCGGTTATTAACACCGGGGAGCTGTTTTTT

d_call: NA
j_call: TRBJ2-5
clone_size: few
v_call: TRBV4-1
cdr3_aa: CASSGLGTSQETQYF
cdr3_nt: TGCGCCAGCAGCGGACTCGGGACGTCCCAAGAGACCCAGTACTTC

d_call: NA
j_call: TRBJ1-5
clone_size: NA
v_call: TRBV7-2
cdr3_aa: CASSLALGTSEPNQPQHF
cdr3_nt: TGTGCCAGCAGCTTAGCGTTGGGGACCTCCGAACCGAATCAGCCCCAGCATTTT

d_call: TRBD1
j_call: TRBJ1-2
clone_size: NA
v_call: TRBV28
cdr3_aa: CASSIQGGGYTF
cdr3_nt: TGTGCCAGCAGTATACAGGGGGGTGGCTACACCTTC

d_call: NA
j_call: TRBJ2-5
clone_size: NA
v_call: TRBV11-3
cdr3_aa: CASSLDGDLETQYF
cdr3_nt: TGTGCCAGCAGCTTAGATGGGGATTTGGAGACCCAGTACTTC

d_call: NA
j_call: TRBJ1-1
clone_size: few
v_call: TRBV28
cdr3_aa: CASSSGLRGTEAFF
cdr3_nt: TGTGCCAGCAGTTCCGGGCTTAGGGGCACTGAAGCTTTCTTT

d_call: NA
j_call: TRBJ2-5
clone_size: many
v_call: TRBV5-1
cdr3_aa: CASSPRQETQYF
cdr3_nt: TGCGCCAGCAGCCCCCGCCAAGAGACCCAGTACTTC

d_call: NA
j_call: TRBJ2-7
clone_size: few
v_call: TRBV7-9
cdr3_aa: CASLSGNSYEQYF
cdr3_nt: TGTGCCAGCCTTTCGGGGAACTCCTACGAGCAGTACTTC

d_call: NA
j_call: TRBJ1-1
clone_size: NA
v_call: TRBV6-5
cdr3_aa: CASSYAPRGRAEAFF
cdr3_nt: TGTGCCAGCAGCTATGCTCCCAGGGGACGGGCTGAAGCTTTCTTT

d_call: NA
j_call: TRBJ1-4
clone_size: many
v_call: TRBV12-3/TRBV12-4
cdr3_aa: CASKTYGSEEKLFF
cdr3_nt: TGTGCCAGCAAGACTTATGGGTCGGAGGAAAAACTGTTTTTT

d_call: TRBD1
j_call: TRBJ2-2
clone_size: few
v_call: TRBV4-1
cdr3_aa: CASSGGQGARELFF
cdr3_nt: TGCGCCAGCAGCGGCGGACAGGGGGCACGGGAGCTGTTTTTT

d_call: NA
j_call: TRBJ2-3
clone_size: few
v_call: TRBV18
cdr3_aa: CASSPGIANTDTQYF
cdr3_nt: TGTGCCAGCTCACCAGGGATAGCCAACACAGATACGCAGTATTTT

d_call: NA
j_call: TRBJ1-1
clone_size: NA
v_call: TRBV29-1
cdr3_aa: CSVRRTSSTEAFF
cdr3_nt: TGCAGCGTTCGCAGGACATCGAGCACTGAAGCTTTCTTT

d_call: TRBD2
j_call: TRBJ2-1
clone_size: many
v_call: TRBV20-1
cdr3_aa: CSARGGSELGEQFF
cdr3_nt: TGCAGTGCTAGAGGCGGGAGTGAGCTCGGTGAGCAGTTCTTC

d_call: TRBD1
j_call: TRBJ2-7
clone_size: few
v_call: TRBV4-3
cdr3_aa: CASSQYDRDFSEQYF
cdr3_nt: TGCGCCAGCAGCCAATACGACAGGGATTTCAGCGAGCAGTACTTC

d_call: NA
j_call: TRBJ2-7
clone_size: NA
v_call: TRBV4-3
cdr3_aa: CASSARQDYEQYF
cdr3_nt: TGCGCCAGCAGCGCCCGACAGGACTACGAGCAGTACTTC

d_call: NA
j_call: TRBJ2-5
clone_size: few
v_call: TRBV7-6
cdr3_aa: CASSSELLIGETQYF
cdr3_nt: TGTGCCAGCAGCTCGGAGTTATTAATCGGGGAGACCCAGTACTTC

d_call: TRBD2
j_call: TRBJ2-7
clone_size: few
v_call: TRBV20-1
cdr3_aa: CSASGTSGGYEQYF
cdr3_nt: TGCAGTGCTTCCGGGACTAGCGGGGGCTACGAGCAGTACTTC

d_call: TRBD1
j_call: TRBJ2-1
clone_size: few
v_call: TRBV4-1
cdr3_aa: CASSQAPQGGGYNEQFF
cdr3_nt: TGCGCCAGCAGCCAAGCACCACAGGGGGGAGGCTACAATGAGCAGTTCTTC

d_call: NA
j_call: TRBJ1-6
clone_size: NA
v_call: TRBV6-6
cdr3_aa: CASSYRQGGNSPLHF
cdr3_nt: TGTGCCAGCAGTTACCGGCAGGGAGGTAATTCACCCCTCCACTTT